The entry below gives a single TCR beta chain sequence along with its context. Method: immunoSEQ multiplex PCR; TCRdb's copy keeps in-frame clones and lacks some. In the table there are 150,000 or so clones, about nine tenths of which are singletons. V was pared by 2 bases and J by 2 bases, with 18 bases of the junction left unmatched. The CDR3 length is 21 residues. Per the germline V gene, CDR1 is LNHNV and CDR2 is YYDKDF (reference sequence). Regarding time point: blood 2 weeks post-SBRT. Treatment reported: 15 Gy SBRT to primary tumor, nephrectomy 4 weeks later. This entry comes from a study of radiation and T cells in renal cell carcinoma.

The starting material was blood, obtained from a patient whose treatment included radiotherapy and nephrectomy. The sequence derives from a woman aged 45 to 65 with renal cell carcinoma. This sequence joins TRBV15 and TRBJ2-6; 7 bases are shared with TRBD1. The CDR3 nucleotides are TGTGCCACCAGCAGAAATCGTCCTGGGACAGCCCAGCCCCCTGGGGCCAACGTCCTGACTTTC. Protein product: CATSRNRPGTAQPPGANVLTF.